The clone carrying this T cell receptor (beta chain) has ten or more counts. The target antigen is unknown. The sample comes from a study of T cells in Graves' hyperthyroidism and ophthalmopathy. General observations from the study: Classification by a 13 V-J model distinguished ophthalmopathy from stable hyperthyroidism. Blood also showed most of the thyroid clonotypes that were expanded above 0.001.

CDR3 size: 15 residues. Trimming removed 4 bases from V and 0 bases from J; junction bases left unmatched: 4. Germline CDR1 SNHLY, CDR2 FYNNEI. Researchers amplified the TCR beta CDR3 regions from RNA transcripts. In the first-round RT-PCR of the TCR CDR3, the HTBI primer set was used. Each CDR3 protein is one row after TCRdb ran MiXCR on the multiplex PCR reads. The table has a few hundred thousand distinct CDR3 sequences, 15% to 17% seen once. Hyperthyroidism was newly diagnosed in patients aged 18 to 65 (duration under 2 months). This sequence joins TRBV2 and TRBJ2-3; TRBD1 matches at 7 bases. The source is a woman younger than 45 with Graves' hyperthyroidism. Sequencing was performed on blood. CDR3 bases: TGTGCCAGCAGTGGGGACAGCACTAGCACAGATACGCAGTATTTT. It yields the protein CASSGDSTSTDTQYF.